Relative to its sample, the clone carrying this TCR beta chain is medium-sized (0.01 to 0.1%). No antigen is known for it. The record originates from a study of tumor-infiltrating lymphocytes in localized non-small cell lung cancer. Study-wide background: Resected tumor was paired with non-adjacent uninvolved lung from the same patient.

The ends lost 4 bases at V and 6 bases at J; junction bases unmatched: 6. The CDR3 consists of 13 residues. Germline V lookup: CDR1 SQVTM, CDR2 ANQGSEA. Study-level findings and limits: Technical variation could not be separated from intratumor heterogeneity here. IM1 and IM2 tumors showed no difference in T-cell fraction.

Profiled with immunoSEQ multiplex PCR; TCRdb holds only in-frame clones, not every one. The repertoire holds 10,000 to 15,000 clones, with about 66% as singletons. Sequenced sample: lung tumor tissue. The receptor comes from a human donor with non-small cell lung cancer. This chain connects TRBV29-1 to TRBJ1-5; TRBD1 matches at 7 bases. The CDR3 sequence: CSVGTGLGQPQHF. The CDR3 nucleotides are TGCAGCGTTGGGACAGGTTTGGGTCAGCCCCAGCATTTT. The whole variable domain, filled in from reference TRBV29-1 and TRBJ1-5, reads SAVISQKPSRDICQRGTSLTIQCQVDSQVTMMFWYRQQPGQSLTLIATANQGSEATYESGFVIDKFPISRPNLTFSTLTVSNMSPEDSSIYLCSVGTGLGQPQHFGDGTRLSIL.